Below are 3 T cell receptor beta chains sequenced from a single sample in a study of shared clonotypes between healthy human individuals (dated by TCRdb to the early 2020s). For the CD8 naive samples, CD45RO-negative cells were positively selected for CCR7, yielding a CD45RA+CCR7+ population from which TemRA cells were excluded. Receptors were amplified or captured by the immunoSEQ multiplex PCR assay. TCRdb carries this immuneACCESS record with in-frame sequences only. Its versions omit some clonotypes, under half of them owing to an unresolved V gene in the studies checked, with the rest unexplained. The sample yields some 2,000,000 clones; about 95% were counted once. 0.85% to 1.3% of the sample is held by the ten biggest clonotypes. The specimen was naive CD8+ T cells sorted from blood. Sample cell subset or site, as interpreted from the label and publication: CD45RA+CCR7+. These receptors were obtained from a man aged 18 to 30 in good health.

The chain has TRBV5-1 and TRBJ2-1; 7 bases map to TRBD2. V was clipped by 5 bases and J by 4 bases; unmatched bases: 3. The length of the CDR3 is 13 residues. Germline values: CDR1 SGHRS, CDR2 YFSETQ. CDR3 DNA sequence: TGCGCCAGCAGGCCTAGCGGATACAATGAGCAGTTCTTC. Translating gives CASRPSGYNEQFF.

Details on this clone: An end of the junction differs from the germline gene, which may be a read error. J is TRBJ2-3 and V is TRBV27, with D perhaps matching TRBD1 or TRBD2 (5 bases each). Germline V gives CDR1 MNHEY, CDR2 SMNVEV (reference sequence). CDR3 size: 11 residues. The CDR3 here is CASKFGTHINF. The CDR3 nucleotides read TGTGCCAGCAAATTCGGGACGCACATAAACTTT.

This sequence joins TRBV30 and TRBJ2-3; D not resolved. Trimming took 0 bases from V and 3 from J, leaving 7 bases between them. Germline CDR1 and CDR2: GTSNPN and SVGIG (reference sequence). The CDR3 runs to 13 residues. CDR3 residues: CAWSVDGTDTQYF. The CDR3 nucleotides are TGTGCCTGGAGTGTAGACGGAACAGATACGCAGTATTTT. The entire variable domain, with the rest obtained from reference TRBV30 and TRBJ2-3, is as follows: SQTIHQWPATLVQPVGSPLSLECTVEGTSNPNLYWYRQAAGRGLQLLFYSVGIGQISSEVPQNLSASRPQDRQFILSSKKLLLSDSGFYLCAWSVDGTDTQYFGPGTRLTVL.